This T cell receptor (beta chain) was sequenced for a study of T cell repertoires in cytomegalovirus infection. Turning to the study itself: Indications came from public TCR beta signatures; they pointed to CMV infection and to a matching HLA type.

TCRdb called the reads again in MiXCR, with one record for every CDR3 protein. The repertoire includes approximately 750,000 distinct CDR3 sequences, under 40% of them detected once, and around 2.6% sits in the top ten. Points on this clonotype: The antigen is unknown.

Study outcomes and limitations: Frequencies of public TCR beta families were cumulated, and this identified carriers of CMV plus the relevant HLA. Dominating the ex vivo response were HLA-C-restricted CMV-specific TCR beta clonotypes.

V lost 5 bases and J lost 0, with 13 bases in between. The CDR3 extends over 14 amino acids. CDR1 and CDR2 from the germline V gene are SQVTM and ANQGSEA. This sequence joins TRBV29-1 and TRBJ1-1, with D maybe TRBD1 (6 bases). The sequencing input was PBMCs. The receptor was isolated from a human donor in good health (CMV status not recorded). Some clones in this sample may be carry-over from other donors' samples. Written as DNA, the CDR3 is TGCAGCGTTACACACAGGGACGTGAACACTGAAGCTTTCTTT. Its translation is CSVTHRDVNTEAFF.